This T cell receptor (beta chain) derives from a study of shared clonotypes between healthy human individuals (dated by TCRdb to 2018 to 2020). With regard to the full study: A couple of women and three men aged 18 to 49 years were included in the cohort. To increase sequencing depth and limit assay-specific biases, different laboratories used diverse techniques to prepare libraries and sequence TCR repertoires. Each donor's leukapheresis produced roughly between about 0.85 and 10 billion PBMCs. For each donor, CD4 naive and CD4 memory were each given three plates, CD8 naive was given two plates, and CD8 memory was given one plate. To estimate repertoire size and how much clonotype sharing occurs between individuals, the study deeply sequenced the blood TCR repertoires of a handful of healthy adults. The paper as a whole reports these results and caveats: Larger estimated clonotype richness was generally found for naive subsets than for memory subsets. Compared with non-shared clonotypes, clonotypes shared by all four sorted-subset donors had higher generation probabilities. Only blood was sampled, and tissue TCR repertoires likely differ from those in blood. Rarefaction of sorted-subset datasets indicated incomplete sequencing despite the large sequencing depth. Sharing across a few donors was observed for around 5% of naive CD4, around 3.5% of naive CD8, 2.3% of memory CD4, and about 0.39% of memory CD8 clonotypes. The genetic and exposure-history diversity represented was limited by the small number of donors. Based on pairwise subsampling, the degree of clonotype sharing among donors was expected to be affected by sequencing depth.

TCR CDR3 regions were amplified from genomic DNA by multiplex PCR using the deep immunoSEQ assay. Extracted genomic DNA from each cell subset was distributed evenly across all wells of several immunoSEQ 96-well plates, and each plate was treated as a replicate. For sorted subsets, each replicate PCR was loaded with around 200 ng genomic DNA, equivalent to 30,000 to 35,000 T cell genomes. The purified libraries were quantified using a Qubit 3.0 fluorometer, sized with a Bioanalyzer 2100, and then quantified again using the KAPA Library Quantification kit. Each immunoSEQ 96-well plate was sequenced on its own single-read 150-cycle Illumina NextSeq 550 flow cell. The paper's processing steps were these. Because the immunoSEQ output held only junctional sequences and lacked quality scores, the filtering could not match the filtering applied to full-length reads. To assign V/J genes and CDR3, sequences were annotated using PyIR, a Python wrapper for IgBLAST v1.9, with IMGT germline references. Any read was removed if the V/J assignment was weak (E-value above 1e-6), the CDR3 was missing, or the read contained stop codons, out-of-frame junctions, or ambiguous translated residues. A V3J clonotype was defined by an identical inferred V gene, J gene, and CDR3 amino acid sequence. To compute the percentage overlap between repertoires, the number of shared unique clonotypes was divided by the size of the smaller repertoire. RTK rarefaction, the Chao1 estimator, and Recon v2.1 estimates of unobserved clonotypes were used to assess repertoire richness. Generation probabilities for all TCRbeta clonotypes obtained by the gDNA method from several donors were computed using OLGA. As stored in TCRdb, this immuneACCESS dataset retains in-frame rearrangements with V and J assigned. A fraction of the clones does not appear; measured against another copy, unresolved V genes explain less than half of the discrepancy, and the remainder lacks a known reason. V, J and clone size were drawn from that table, and D and trimming were deduced from the DNA. This sample is represented by 2 million to 2.5 million clones; about 92% of them were singletons. About 1.8% of the sample is taken by the ten largest.

The table lists this clone with a few counts. What this receptor recognizes is not known. No base quality values were provided; no much bigger clone lies one nucleotide off. CD8 naive samples were CD45RO-negative cells positively selected for CCR7, giving a CD45RA+CCR7+ population that excluded TemRA cells. Healthy HIV-negative adults with no recently reported acute infections or vaccinations were included as donors. Every donor was a Caucasian adult living in Nashville, Tennessee, USA. Blood was obtained by leukapheresis, after which PBMCs were separated by Ficoll-Histopaque density gradient centrifugation and cryopreserved in liquid nitrogen vapor phase. Purity and quantity of every magnetically sorted T cell population were checked by analytical flow cytometry. Genomic DNA was isolated from every sorted fraction and measured by UV absorbance on a Nanodrop 2000c. V was cut back by 0 bases and J by 9 bases, leaving a gap of 17 bases between them. CDR1 SEHNR and CDR2 FQNEAQ are derived from the germline V gene (reference sequence). The CDR3, cysteine through phenylalanine, is 15 amino acids long. Only CDR3 DNA remains: 45 bases, in frame from the first base.

The receptor was derived from a man aged 18 to 29 in good health. Some clones in this sample may be carry-over from other donors' samples. The chain links TRBV7-9 with TRBJ1-2; D gene: possibly TRBD1, on 6 matching bases. Material for sequencing was naive CD8+ T cells from PBMCs. Reading the label with the study, this specimen's cell subset or site is: CD45RA+CCR7+. CDR3 protein: CASSLAPRGAWRYTF. The nucleotide sequence is TGTGCCAGCAGCTTAGCGCCCAGGGGAGCCTGGCGCTACACCTTC.